The 7 T cell receptor beta chains below all came from one sample that was sequenced in a study of human T cells and chemical hapten exposure. Time point described: healthy volunteer bleed at 6 weeks. Before extraction, the whole blood was not fractionated, and total RNA was taken from it. MiXCR, run by TCRdb on the RACE reads, gives a single entry per CDR3 protein. The sample contains under 90,000 distinct CDR3 sequences, roughly 8.6% of which appear only once. The sequenced material came from whole blood. The origin of the receptors is a male donor in good health. Some clones in this sample may be carry-over from other donors' samples.

This clonotype was picked up a small number of times. The CDR3 here is CASSFPDRSETQYF. The CDR3 region has the DNA TGTGCCAGCAGCTTCCCGGACAGGTCCGAGACCCAGTACTTC. The rearrangement links TRBV7-2 to TRBJ2-5; TRBD1 matches 7 bases. After removal of 3 bases from V and 5 bases from J, the junction contained 6 bases not matched to a gene. The CDR3 is made up of 14 amino acids. The V gene's germline CDR1 is SGHTA and CDR2 FQGNSA.

This rearrangement joins TRBV5-5 to TRBJ1-1, with 8 bases matching TRBD1. The CDR3 is made up of 15 amino acids. V lost 4 bases to trimming and J lost 6 bases; unmatched junction nucleotides: 11. The germline V gene encodes CDR1 SGHKS and CDR2 YYEKEE (reference sequence). The CDR3 sequence: CASSLSWTGFSEAFF. The CDR3 coding sequence is TGTGCCAGCAGCCTGTCCTGGACAGGGTTTTCTGAAGCTTTCTTT.

This clonotype showed up many times. This chain joins TRBV5-1 and TRBJ2-5; 7 bases agree with TRBD1. The V and J ends lost 2 bases and 2 bases, in that order; junction bases with no gene match: 3. CDR3 size: 14 residues. In germline, CDR1 is SGHRS, CDR2 YFSETQ. The CDR3 nucleotides are TGCGCCAGCAGCTTACCAGGGGGTCAAGAGACCCAGTACTTC. Residues: CASSLPGGQETQYF.

A word on this clonotype: A much larger clone differs from this one at a single base, so this may be a read error. V and J are TRBV7-6 and TRBJ1-4, with a tentative D call TRBD1 (5 bases). The CDR3 length is 14 residues. The V gene lost 4 bases and the J gene lost 8 bases, with 14 bases spanning the gap. Germline assignment: CDR1 SGHVS and CDR2 FNYEAQ. CDR3 in amino acids: CASSYGQGGEKLFF. The DNA of the CDR3 is TGTGCCAGCAGCTACGGGCAGGGAGGAGAAAAACTGTTTTTT.

This clonotype was seen at least ten times. The chain joins TRBV7-2 to TRBJ2-5, with no clear D. The CDR3 covers 11 residues. Germline V gene data show CDR1 as SGHTA and CDR2 as FQGNSA. Trimming removed 5 bases at V and 3 bases at J, with 4 bases between. CDR3 protein: CASSPKETQYF. In DNA form, the CDR3 reads TGTGCCAGCAGCCCCAAAGAGACCCAGTACTTC.

The V call is TRBV7-9, the J call TRBJ2-5; D is uncertain. This CDR3 is built from 12 residues. From germline, CDR1 is SEHNR and CDR2 FQNEAQ (reference sequence). V shed 4 bases and J shed 5 bases, with 8 bases lying between them. The CDR3 DNA follows: TGTGCCAGCAGCTCGACCCGGGAGACCCAGTACTTC. Translated, it gives CASSSTRETQYF. The full variable domain, with the rest looked up from reference TRBV7-9 and TRBJ2-5, is DTGVSQNPRHKITKRGQNVTFRCDPISEHNRLYWYRQTLGQGPEFLTYFQNEAQLEKSRLLSDRFSAERPKGSFSTLEIQRTEQGDSAMYLCASSSTRETQYFGPGTRLLVL.

This clonotype was found many times. This chain connects TRBV18 to TRBJ2-3; 7 bases line up with TRBD1. Germline trimming cut 2 bases from V and 2 bases from J; bases unmatched to any gene: 7. This CDR3 is built from 16 residues. The germline CDR1 and CDR2 sequences are KGHSH and LQKENI. CDR3 nucleotides: TGTGCCAGCTCACCAAGGGCACAGGGGTACACAGATACGCAGTATTTT. Translated: CASSPRAQGYTDTQYF.